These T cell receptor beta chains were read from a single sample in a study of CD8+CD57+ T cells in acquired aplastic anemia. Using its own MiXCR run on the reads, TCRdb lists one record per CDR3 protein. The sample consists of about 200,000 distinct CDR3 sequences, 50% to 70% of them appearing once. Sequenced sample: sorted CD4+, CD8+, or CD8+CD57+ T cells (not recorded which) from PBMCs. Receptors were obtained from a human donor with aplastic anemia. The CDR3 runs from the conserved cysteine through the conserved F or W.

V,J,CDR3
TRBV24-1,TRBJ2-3,CATSAYRGHTDTQYF
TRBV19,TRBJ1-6,CASSITQYSSPLHF
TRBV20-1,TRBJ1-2,CSAAKLTGFYGYTF
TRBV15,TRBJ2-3,CHQTRDPSPDTQYF
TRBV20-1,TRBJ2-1,CSARDFGGWHEQFF
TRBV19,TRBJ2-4,CASNDPRGEAKNIQYF
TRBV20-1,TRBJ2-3,CSASTDTQYF
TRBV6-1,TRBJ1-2,CASSETPGTSYGYTF
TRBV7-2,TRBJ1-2,CASSLAGPSNYGYTF
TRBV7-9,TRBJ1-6,CASSLSVESPLHF
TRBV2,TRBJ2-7,CASSGRGTRSYEQYF
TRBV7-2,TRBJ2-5,CASAGGARETQYF
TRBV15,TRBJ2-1,CATSRGTSGDYNEQFF
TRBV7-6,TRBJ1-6,CASSLSPRTANSPLHF
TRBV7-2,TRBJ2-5,CASSLALSGGGETQYF
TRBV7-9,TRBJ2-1,CARTGTSDNEQFF
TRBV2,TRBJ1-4,CASNGQEGRTNEKLFF
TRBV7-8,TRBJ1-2,CASSLYTRANYGYTF
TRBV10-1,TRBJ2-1,CASSKGLSYGQFF
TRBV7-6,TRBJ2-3,CASSFISGATDTQYF
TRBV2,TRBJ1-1,CASMADRGNTEAFF
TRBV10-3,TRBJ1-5,CAISESRGGAGQPQHF
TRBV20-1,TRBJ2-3,CSARRTGLTDTQYF
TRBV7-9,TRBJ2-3,CASSLGLAADTQYF
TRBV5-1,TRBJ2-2,CASSFQDYTGELFF
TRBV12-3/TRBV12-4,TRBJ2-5,CASRPGTHQETQYF
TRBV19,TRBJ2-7,CASSDLRSYEQYF
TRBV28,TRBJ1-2,CASSSLTGEDGYTF
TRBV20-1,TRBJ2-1,CSARGNNEQFF
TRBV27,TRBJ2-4,CASSLARDRIQYF
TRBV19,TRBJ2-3,CASTPTTGLDTQYF
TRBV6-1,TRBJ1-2,CASRAGTGSDGYTF
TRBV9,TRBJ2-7,CASSAAGQEQYF
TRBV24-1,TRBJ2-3,CATSDSGVGTDTQYF
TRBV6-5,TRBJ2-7,CASSTYVGTSSYEQYF
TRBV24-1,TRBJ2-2,CATRFAGELFF
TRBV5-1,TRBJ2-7,CASSLARVAGDDEQYF
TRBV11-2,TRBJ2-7,CASTEGTAGLLREQYF
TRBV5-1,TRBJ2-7,CASSLDDRAYEQYF
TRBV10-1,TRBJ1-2,CASSEDRIYSYTF